The rows below give T cell receptor beta chains drawn from one sample of a study of cytomegalovirus exposure and HLA in healthy donors. Data came from immunoSEQ multiplex PCR; TCRdb stores just in-frame clones and leaves some out. The table has roughly 150,000 clones, around 70% seen once. The sample was PBMCs. These receptors were collected from a man aged 40-49 years in good health and CMV-seronegative. Each CDR3 is given with its conserved first and last residue. The order of the fields is D gene, V gene, J gene, clone size, CDR3 protein, CDR3 DNA. A D gene is named only where the DNA matches it firmly. Clone size is given for some rows only: seen once, a few or many times, or a class if the clone is expanded.

d_call: TRBD1
v_call: TRBV28
j_call: TRBJ1-2
clone_size: .
cdr3_aa: CASSPAGQGNYGYTF
cdr3_nt: TGTGCCAGCAGTCCCGCGGGACAGGGAAACTATGGCTACACCTTC

d_call: .
v_call: TRBV30
j_call: TRBJ2-1
clone_size: .
cdr3_aa: CARLWARSNEQFF
cdr3_nt: TGTGCCCGGCTTTGGGCTCGAAGTAATGAGCAGTTCTTC

d_call: .
v_call: TRBV7-9
j_call: TRBJ2-7
clone_size: .
cdr3_aa: CSSSRGRFTPNSYEQYF
cdr3_nt: TGTTCCAGCAGCCGGGGTCGATTTACCCCTAACTCCTACGAGCAGTACTTC

d_call: TRBD1
v_call: TRBV6-5
j_call: TRBJ2-7
clone_size: .
cdr3_aa: CASSYAGTGIDEQYF
cdr3_nt: TGTGCCAGCAGTTACGCAGGGACAGGGATCGACGAGCAGTACTTC

d_call: .
v_call: TRBV4-1
j_call: TRBJ2-7
clone_size: few
cdr3_aa: CASSQDRRAGDEQYF
cdr3_nt: TGCGCCAGCAGCCAAGATAGGAGGGCCGGGGACGAGCAGTACTTC

d_call: .
v_call: TRBV5-1
j_call: TRBJ2-7
clone_size: .
cdr3_aa: CASSLARGPTYEQYF
cdr3_nt: TGCGCCAGCAGCTTGGCCAGGGGCCCGACCTACGAGCAGTACTTC

d_call: .
v_call: TRBV7-2
j_call: TRBJ1-3
clone_size: .
cdr3_aa: CASSLAGGQTGNTIYF
cdr3_nt: TGTGCCAGCAGCTTAGCTGGAGGCCAAACTGGAAACACCATATATTTT

d_call: TRBD1
v_call: TRBV6-5
j_call: TRBJ1-1
clone_size: .
cdr3_aa: CASSGQGRTEAFF
cdr3_nt: TGTGCCAGTTCAGGACAGGGACGGACTGAAGCTTTCTTT

d_call: .
v_call: TRBV5-1
j_call: TRBJ2-6
clone_size: .
cdr3_aa: CASSLGLGGANVLTF
cdr3_nt: TGCGCCAGCAGCTTGGGACTCGGGGGGGCCAACGTCCTGACTTTC

d_call: TRBD2
v_call: TRBV4-1
j_call: TRBJ2-3
clone_size: .
cdr3_aa: CASSPRTSGTDTQYF
cdr3_nt: TGCGCCAGCAGCCCACGGACTAGCGGCACAGATACGCAGTATTTT

d_call: TRBD1
v_call: TRBV5-1
j_call: TRBJ1-5
clone_size: few
cdr3_aa: CASSLEADRVYQPQHF
cdr3_nt: TGCGCCAGCAGCTTGGAGGCGGACAGGGTTTATCAGCCCCAGCATTTT

d_call: .
v_call: TRBV4-1
j_call: TRBJ1-2
clone_size: once
cdr3_aa: CASSHNTNYGYTF
cdr3_nt: TGCGCCAGCAGCCACAACACTAACTATGGCTACACCTTC

d_call: .
v_call: TRBV4-1
j_call: TRBJ2-5
clone_size: .
cdr3_aa: CASSQVFAPAQYF
cdr3_nt: TGCGCCAGCAGCCAAGTTTTCGCCCCGGCCCAGTACTTC

d_call: TRBD2
v_call: TRBV27
j_call: TRBJ2-7
clone_size: few
cdr3_aa: CASSSSGSSYEQYF
cdr3_nt: TGTGCCAGCAGTTCAAGCGGGAGCTCCTACGAGCAGTACTTC

d_call: TRBD1
v_call: TRBV5-6
j_call: TRBJ2-1
clone_size: .
cdr3_aa: CASSYGTGHYLGFF
cdr3_nt: TGTGCCAGCAGCTACGGGACAGGGCATTATTTGGGGTTCTTC

d_call: TRBD2
v_call: TRBV5-1
j_call: TRBJ2-3
clone_size: once
cdr3_aa: CASSPLRAGGTDTQYF
cdr3_nt: TGCGCCAGCAGCCCCCTCCGGGCGGGAGGCACAGATACGCAGTATTTT

d_call: TRBD2
v_call: TRBV19
j_call: TRBJ2-5
clone_size: .
cdr3_aa: CASSIGTSLETQYF
cdr3_nt: TGTGCCAGTAGTATAGGGACTAGCCTGGAGACCCAGTACTTC

d_call: TRBD2
v_call: TRBV7-7
j_call: TRBJ2-5
clone_size: .
cdr3_aa: CASSYAGGETQYF
cdr3_nt: TGTGCCAGCAGCTACGCGGGAGGGGAGACCCAGTACTTC

d_call: .
v_call: TRBV5-1
j_call: TRBJ2-3
clone_size: .
cdr3_aa: CASSLITGETSTDTQYF
cdr3_nt: TGCGCCAGCAGCTTGATCACAGGTGAAACTAGCACAGATACGCAGTATTTT

d_call: TRBD2
v_call: TRBV7-9
j_call: TRBJ2-5
clone_size: few
cdr3_aa: CASSPGRDQETQYF
cdr3_nt: TGTGCCAGCAGCCCCGGGAGGGACCAAGAGACCCAGTACTTC

d_call: .
v_call: TRBV14
j_call: TRBJ2-1
clone_size: .
cdr3_aa: CASSQDRGSQFF
cdr3_nt: TGTGCCAGCAGCCAAGATCGAGGGTCACAGTTCTTC

d_call: TRBD1
v_call: TRBV27
j_call: TRBJ1-4
clone_size: .
cdr3_aa: CASRAGRQGNEKPFF
cdr3_nt: TGTGCCAGCCGCGCGGGACGACAGGGGAATGAAAAACCGTTTTTT

d_call: TRBD1
v_call: TRBV4-3
j_call: TRBJ1-2
clone_size: .
cdr3_aa: CASSQTGTGAANYGYTF
cdr3_nt: TGCGCCAGCAGCCAAACCGGGACAGGGGCCGCTAACTATGGCTACACCTTC

d_call: .
v_call: TRBV5-1
j_call: TRBJ1-4
clone_size: .
cdr3_aa: CASSLSSGENEKLFF
cdr3_nt: TGCGCCAGCAGCTTGTCCTCCGGGGAGAATGAAAAACTGTTTTTT